The 3 T cell receptor beta chains below come from one sample, sequenced in a study of tumor and adjacent non-tumor tissue in lung cancer. No cell sorting was done before RNA was extracted from the tissue. A modified ARM-PCR protocol with three rounds of nested PCR amplified TCRbeta. One entry per CDR3 protein results from TCRdb running MiXCR on the multiplex PCR reads. The repertoire holds 89,000 or so distinct CDR3 sequences, with 61% as singletons. The specimen sequenced was lung tumor tissue. These receptors were obtained from a man aged 70 or older with non-small cell lung cancer.

Note on this clonotype: A much larger clone lies one base from this, so it may be a read error. The genes are TRBV6-5 and TRBJ1-6; the match to TRBD1 covers 8 bases. The length of the CDR3 is 14 residues. Germline CDR1 reads MNHEY; CDR2 reads SVGAGI. The CDR3 reads CASRYGQGNSPFHF. As DNA, the CDR3 is TGTGCCAGCAGATATGGACAGGGAAATTCACCCTTCCACTTT.

Of note for this clonotype: This could be a read error, since a much larger clone is one nucleotide away. CDR3 bases: TGCAGTGATACGTCCTGGGACTATGGGGAAGAGACCCAGTACTTC. Translation: CSDTSWDYGEETQYF. This rearrangement joins TRBV20-1 to TRBJ2-5; TRBD2 matches 7 bases. CDR3 size: 15 residues. Germline-derived CDR1 and CDR2 are DFQATT and SNEGSKA (reference sequence). The V segment lost 7 bases and the J segment 3 bases; nucleotides outside the gene matches: 14.

This clonotype was detected many times. The chain combines TRBV6-5 with TRBJ2-2; 10 nucleotides line up with TRBD2. The germline V gene encodes CDR1 MNHEY and CDR2 SVGAGI. CDR3 length: 16 residues. J gave up 7 bases and V 6 bases, and 11 bases lay outside the gene matches. This CDR3 reads CASSLTSGRAFGELFF. CDR3 sequence (DNA): TGTGCCAGCAGCCTCACAAGCGGGAGGGCCTTCGGGGAGCTGTTTTTT.